The rows below give T cell receptor beta chains drawn from one sample of a study of blood T cell repertoires in COVID-19. Assay used: immunoSEQ multiplex PCR; TCRdb lists only in-frame clones, some missing. The table has some 300,000 clones, roughly 90% seen once. The sequenced sample was PBMCs or T cells enriched from blood (not recorded which). The receptors come from a woman between 25 and 40 years old who had been exposed to COVID-19. The CDR3 runs from the conserved cysteine through the conserved F or W. D genes are given only for firm matches. A row's size may be missing; if present it is once, few, many or a size class.

d_call | j_call | clone_size | v_call | cdr3_nt | cdr3_aa
. | TRBJ1-2 | . | TRBV19 | TGTGCCAGTCAGGGAAGCCCCCCTAACTATGGCTACACCTTC | CASQGSPPNYGYTF
. | TRBJ1-2 | . | TRBV3-1/TRBV3-2 | TGTGCCAGCAGGGGGGGTCGAGAACAGTTAACCTTC | CASRGGREQLTF
. | TRBJ2-6 | . | TRBV7-7 | TGTGCCAGCAGCCCCCGGGAGATCTCTGGGGCCAACGTCCTGACTTTC | CASSPREISGANVLTF
. | TRBJ1-1 | . | TRBV11-3 | TGTGCCAGCAGCTTTTCTCGTCGGACTGAAGCTTTCTTT | CASSFSRRTEAFF
TRBD1 | TRBJ1-1 | . | TRBV5-7 | TGTGCCAGCAGCTTTTGGACAGGCATGAACACTGAAGCTTTCTTT | CASSFWTGMNTEAFF
TRBD1 | TRBJ1-2 | . | TRBV7-6 | TGTGCCAGCAGCTTAGAAGCGACAGGGAAGGGCTATGGCTACACCTTC | CASSLEATGKGYGYTF
TRBD1 | TRBJ2-1 | . | TRBV11-3 | TGTGCCAGCAGCCCCGTTGGGACAGAGAGACACAATGAGCAGTTCTTC | CASSPVGTERHNEQFF
TRBD2 | TRBJ2-3 | . | TRBV20-1 | TGCAGCGCTAGTAGGTTTAGGGAGGGGAACACAGATACGCAGTATTTT | CSASRFREGNTDTQYF
. | TRBJ1-6 | . | TRBV10-3 | TGTGCCATCAGTGAAAGAGGGTCCTCCTATAATTCACCCCTCCACTTT | CAISERGSSYNSPLHF
. | TRBJ1-1 | . | TRBV12-3/TRBV12-4 | TGTGCCAGCAGTTTTAGTGCTGAAGCTTTCTTT | CASSFSAEAFF
. | TRBJ2-5 | . | TRBV2 | TGTGCCAGCAGCTCTCCGGGTCAGGAGGCCCAGTACTTC | CASSSPGQEAQYF
. | TRBJ1-2 | . | TRBV24-1 | TGTGCCACATCCGCAGGGAACTATGGCTACACCTTC | CATSAGNYGYTF
. | TRBJ1-2 | . | TRBV7-2 | TGTGCCAGCAGCTTAGGAGACAGGTACTATGGCTACACCTTC | CASSLGDRYYGYTF
. | TRBJ2-3 | . | TRBV5-6 | TGTGCCAGCAGTTCGCAAGGAACAGGTGCAGATACGCAGTATTTT | CASSSQGTGADTQYF
TRBD2 | TRBJ2-1 | . | TRBV7-8 | TGTGCCAGCAGCTTATCGGGACTAGCGGGGAGCAATGAGCAGTTCTTC | CASSLSGLAGSNEQFF
. | TRBJ2-6 | . | TRBV2 | TGTGCCAGCAGTAACCCACTAACAGGGACTGGGGCCAACGTCCTGACTTTC | CASSNPLTGTGANVLTF
. | TRBJ2-3 | . | TRBV25-1 | TGTGCCAGCAGTGAAAATTTATTCCGCACAGATACGCAGTATTTT | CASSENLFRTDTQYF
. | TRBJ1-1 | . | TRBV5-8 | TGTGCCAGCAGCTTCTTTCAGGGGAAGGGCGCCACTGAAGCTTTCTTT | CASSFFQGKGATEAFF
TRBD1 | TRBJ2-7 | few | TRBV7-2 | TGTGCCAGCAGCTGGAGCCGGGACAGGGTTATGCACGAGCAGTACTTC | CASSWSRDRVMHEQYF
TRBD1 | TRBJ2-7 | . | TRBV6-5 | TGTGCCAGCAGTCCTTCAGACAGGGCGCACCACGAGCAGTACTTC | CASSPSDRAHHEQYF
TRBD1 | TRBJ1-2 | few | TRBV12-3/TRBV12-4 | TGTGCCAGCAGCACGGGACAGAACTATGGCTACACCTTC | CASSTGQNYGYTF
. | TRBJ1-4 | . | TRBV7-9 | TGTGCCAGCAGCCGGACAGATATACCCTTTAAACTGTTTTTT | CASSRTDIPFKLFF
. | TRBJ1-2 | . | TRBV7-9 | TGTGCCAGCAGCTTAGTCACGGGGGAGGGCTACACCTTC | CASSLVTGEGYTF
. | TRBJ2-5 | . | TRBV5-1 | TGCGCCAGCAGCTTGGTAAGGACTCAGCCGAAGGAGACCCAGTACTTC | CASSLVRTQPKETQYF
. | TRBJ2-1 | . | TRBV4-3 | TGCGCCAGCAGCCCAGATCGTCAAGGGGGGGCTTCCTACAATGAGCAGTTCTTC | CASSPDRQGGASYNEQFF
. | TRBJ1-2 | . | TRBV12-2 | TGTGCAAGTCGCTTAAAACATCAGGGGTTCGACTACACCTTC | CASRLKHQGFDYTF
. | TRBJ2-1 | . | TRBV7-2 | TGTGCCAGCAGCTCCGACTACTACAATGAGCAGTTCTTC | CASSSDYYNEQFF
. | TRBJ1-5 | . | TRBV7-9 | TGTGCCAGCAGCGTCGAGGGAGGGCCCCAGCCCCAGCATTTT | CASSVEGGPQPQHF
TRBD2 | TRBJ2-7 | . | TRBV5-1 | TGCGCCAGCAGCTCGAGGATATCTAGCGGGGGGGCGACGTACGAGCAGTACTTC | CASSSRISSGGATYEQYF
. | TRBJ2-3 | few | TRBV5-4 | TGTGCCAGCAACCAAGAGGGACTGGGGACTGGCACAGATACGCAGTATTTT | CASNQEGLGTGTDTQYF
. | TRBJ1-6 | . | TRBV3-1/TRBV3-2 | TGTGCCAGCAGCCAAGGTAGGGGTTCACCCCTCCACTTT | CASSQGRGSPLHF
. | TRBJ1-2 | . | TRBV7-9 | TGTGCCAGCAGCCCATGGGGCAGGAACAACTATGGCTACACCTTC | CASSPWGRNNYGYTF
TRBD2 | TRBJ2-1 | . | TRBV3-1/TRBV3-2 | TGTGCCAGCACTAGTAGCGGGGGGAAGCAGTTCTTC | CASTSSGGKQFF
. | TRBJ1-3 | . | TRBV4-3 | TGCGCCAGCAGCCATGAATACAGGGCCTATTCTGGAAACACCATATATTTT | CASSHEYRAYSGNTIYF
. | TRBJ1-1 | . | TRBV7-9 | TGTGCCAGCAGCCTTAAGAACACTGAAGCTTTCTTT | CASSLKNTEAFF
TRBD1 | TRBJ1-2 | few | TRBV7-8 | TGTGCCAGCAGCTTAGGGCAACAGGGGGTTAACTATGGCTACACCTTC | CASSLGQQGVNYGYTF